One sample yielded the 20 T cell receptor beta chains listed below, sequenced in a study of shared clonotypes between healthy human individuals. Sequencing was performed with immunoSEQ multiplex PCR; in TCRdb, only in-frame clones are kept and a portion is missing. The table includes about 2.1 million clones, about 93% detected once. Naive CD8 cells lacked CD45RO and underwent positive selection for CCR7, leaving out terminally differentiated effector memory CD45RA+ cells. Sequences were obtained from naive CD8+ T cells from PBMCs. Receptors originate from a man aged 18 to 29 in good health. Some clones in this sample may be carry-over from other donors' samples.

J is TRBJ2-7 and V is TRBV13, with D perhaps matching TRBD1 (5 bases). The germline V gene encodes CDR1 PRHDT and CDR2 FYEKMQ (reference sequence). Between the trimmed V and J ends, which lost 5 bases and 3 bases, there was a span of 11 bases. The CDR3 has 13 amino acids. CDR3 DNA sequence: TGTGCCAGCAGCCCGGACAACATCTACGAGCAGTACTTC. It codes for CASSPDNIYEQYF.

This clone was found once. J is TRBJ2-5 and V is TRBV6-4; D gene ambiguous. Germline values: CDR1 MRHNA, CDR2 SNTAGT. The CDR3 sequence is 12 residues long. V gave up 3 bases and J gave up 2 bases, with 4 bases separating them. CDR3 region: CASSEWQETQYF. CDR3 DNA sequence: TGTGCCAGCAGTGAATGGCAAGAGACCCAGTACTTC.

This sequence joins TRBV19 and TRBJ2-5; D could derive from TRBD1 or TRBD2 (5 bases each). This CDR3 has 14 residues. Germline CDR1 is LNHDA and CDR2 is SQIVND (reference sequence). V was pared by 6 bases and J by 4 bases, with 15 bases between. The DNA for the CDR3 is TGTGCCAGTAGCCCGAGAGGGGACCGAGAGACCCAGTACTTC. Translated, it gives CASSPRGDRETQYF.

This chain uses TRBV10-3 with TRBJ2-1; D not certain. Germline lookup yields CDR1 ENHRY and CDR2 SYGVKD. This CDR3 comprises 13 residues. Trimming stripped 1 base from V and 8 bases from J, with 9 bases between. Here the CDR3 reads CAISELLSHEQFF. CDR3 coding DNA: TGTGCCATCAGTGAGTTGCTCTCCCATGAGCAGTTCTTC.

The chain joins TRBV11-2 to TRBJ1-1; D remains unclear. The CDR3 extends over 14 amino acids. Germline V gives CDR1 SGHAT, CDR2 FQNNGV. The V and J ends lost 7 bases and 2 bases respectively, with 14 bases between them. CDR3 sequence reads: CASTSLPGNTEAFF. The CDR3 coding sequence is TGTGCCAGCACCTCCCTTCCGGGAAACACTGAAGCTTTCTTT.

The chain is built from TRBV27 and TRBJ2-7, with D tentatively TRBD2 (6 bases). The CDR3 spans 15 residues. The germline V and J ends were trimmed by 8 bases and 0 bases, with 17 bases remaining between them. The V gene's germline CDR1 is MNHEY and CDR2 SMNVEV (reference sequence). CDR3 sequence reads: CASAGPDASSYEQYF. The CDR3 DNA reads TGTGCCAGCGCGGGACCTGACGCGAGCTCCTACGAGCAGTACTTC.

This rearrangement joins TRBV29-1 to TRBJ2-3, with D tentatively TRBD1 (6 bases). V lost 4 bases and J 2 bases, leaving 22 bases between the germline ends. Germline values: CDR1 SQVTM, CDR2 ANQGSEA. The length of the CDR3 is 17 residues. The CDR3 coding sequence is TGCAGCGTTGTAGTTATCGGGGAAGGGGGTGACACAGATACGCAGTATTTT. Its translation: CSVVVIGEGGDTDTQYF.

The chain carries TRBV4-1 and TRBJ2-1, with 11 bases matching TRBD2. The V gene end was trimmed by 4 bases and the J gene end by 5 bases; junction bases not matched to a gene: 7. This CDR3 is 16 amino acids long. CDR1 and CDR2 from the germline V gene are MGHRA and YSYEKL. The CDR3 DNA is TGCGCCAGCAGCCTAAGCCCGGGACTAGCGGACAATGAGCAGTTCTTC. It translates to CASSLSPGLADNEQFF.

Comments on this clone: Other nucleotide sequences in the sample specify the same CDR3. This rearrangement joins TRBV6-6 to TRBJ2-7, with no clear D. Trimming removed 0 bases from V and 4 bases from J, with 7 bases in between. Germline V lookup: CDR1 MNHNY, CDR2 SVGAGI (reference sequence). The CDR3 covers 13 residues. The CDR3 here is CASSYSDTYEQYF. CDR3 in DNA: TGTGCCAGCAGTTACTCGGATACGTACGAGCAGTACTTC.

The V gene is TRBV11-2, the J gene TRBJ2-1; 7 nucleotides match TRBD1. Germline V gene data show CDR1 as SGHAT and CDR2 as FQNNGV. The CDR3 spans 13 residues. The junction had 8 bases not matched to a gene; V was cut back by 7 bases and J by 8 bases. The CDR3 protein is CASTPGGSHEQFF. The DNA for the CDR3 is TGTGCCAGCACCCCAGGGGGTTCGCATGAGCAGTTCTTC.

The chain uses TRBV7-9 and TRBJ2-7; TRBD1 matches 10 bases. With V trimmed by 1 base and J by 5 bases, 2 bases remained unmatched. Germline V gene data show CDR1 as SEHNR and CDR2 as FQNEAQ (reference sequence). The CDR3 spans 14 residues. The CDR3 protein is CASSLDGQGDEQYF. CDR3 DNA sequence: TGTGCCAGCAGCTTAGACGGACAGGGGGACGAGCAGTACTTC.

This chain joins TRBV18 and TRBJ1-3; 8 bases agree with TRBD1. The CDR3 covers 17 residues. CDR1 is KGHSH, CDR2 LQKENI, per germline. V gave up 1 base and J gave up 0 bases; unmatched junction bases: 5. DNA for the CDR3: TGTGCCAGCTCACCACGTGACAGGGGTATCTCTGGAAACACCATATATTTT. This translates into CASSPRDRGISGNTIYF. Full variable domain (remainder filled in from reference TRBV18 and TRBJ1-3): NAGVMQNPRHLVRRRGQEARLRCSPMKGHSHVYWYRQLPEEGLKFMVYLQKENIIDESGMPKERFSAEFPKEGPSILRIQQVVRGDSAAYFCASSPRDRGISGNTIYFGEGSWLTVV.

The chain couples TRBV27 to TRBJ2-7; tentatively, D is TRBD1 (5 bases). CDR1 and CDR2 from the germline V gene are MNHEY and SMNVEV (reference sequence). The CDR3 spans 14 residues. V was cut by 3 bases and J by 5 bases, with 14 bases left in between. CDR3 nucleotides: TGTGCCAGCAGTTTTCTGTCCAGGGCCCACGAGCAGTACTTC. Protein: CASSFLSRAHEQYF.

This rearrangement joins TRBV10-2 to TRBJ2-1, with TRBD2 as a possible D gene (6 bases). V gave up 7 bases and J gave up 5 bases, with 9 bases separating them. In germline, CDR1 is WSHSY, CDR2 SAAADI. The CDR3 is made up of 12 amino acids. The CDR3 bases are TGCGCCAGCACGGACTACCACAATGAGCAGTTCTTC. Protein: CASTDYHNEQFF.

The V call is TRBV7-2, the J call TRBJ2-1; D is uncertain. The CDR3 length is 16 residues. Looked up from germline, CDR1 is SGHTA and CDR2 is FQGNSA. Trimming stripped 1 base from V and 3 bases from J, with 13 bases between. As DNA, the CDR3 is TGTGCCAGCAGCTTAGTGAGCCAGGCACACTACAATGAGCAGTTCTTC. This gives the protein CASSLVSQAHYNEQFF.

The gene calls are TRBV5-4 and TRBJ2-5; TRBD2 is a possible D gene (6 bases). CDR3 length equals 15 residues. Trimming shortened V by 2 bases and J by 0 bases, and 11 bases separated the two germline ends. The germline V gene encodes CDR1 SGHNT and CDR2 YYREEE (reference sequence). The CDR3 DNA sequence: TGTGCCAGCAGCTTAGGGCGGGAAGACCAAGAGACCCAGTACTTC. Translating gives CASSLGREDQETQYF. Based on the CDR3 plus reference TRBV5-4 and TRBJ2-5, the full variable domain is ETGVTQSPTHLIKTRGQQVTLRCSSQSGHNTVSWYQQALGQGPQFIFQYYREEENGRGNFPPRFSGLQFPNYSSELNVNALELDDSALYLCASSLGREDQETQYFGPGTRLLVL.

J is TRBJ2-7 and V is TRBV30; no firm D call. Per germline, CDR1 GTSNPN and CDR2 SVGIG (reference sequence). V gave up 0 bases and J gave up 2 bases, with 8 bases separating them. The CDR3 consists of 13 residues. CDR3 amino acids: CAWSVNPTYEQYF. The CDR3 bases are TGTGCCTGGAGTGTAAACCCCACCTACGAGCAGTACTTC. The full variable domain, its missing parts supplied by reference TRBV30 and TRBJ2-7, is SQTIHQWPATLVQPVGSPLSLECTVEGTSNPNLYWYRQAAGRGLQLLFYSVGIGQISSEVPQNLSASRPQDRQFILSSKKLLLSDSGFYLCAWSVNPTYEQYFGPGTRLTVT.

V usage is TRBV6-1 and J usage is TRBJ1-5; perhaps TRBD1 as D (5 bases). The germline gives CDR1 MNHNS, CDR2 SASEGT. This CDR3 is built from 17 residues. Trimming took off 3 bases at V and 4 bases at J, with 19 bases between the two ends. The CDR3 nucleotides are TGTGCCAGCAGTGATTGGTCAGGGTGGTTAGGAAATCAGCCCCAGCATTTT. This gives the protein CASSDWSGWLGNQPQHF.

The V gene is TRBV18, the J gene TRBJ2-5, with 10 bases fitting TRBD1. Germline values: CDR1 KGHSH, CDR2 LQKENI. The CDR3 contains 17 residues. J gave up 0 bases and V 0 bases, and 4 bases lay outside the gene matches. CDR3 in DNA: TGTGCCAGCTCACCACCTCCGGGACAGGGGTACCAAGAGACCCAGTACTTC. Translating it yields CASSPPPGQGYQETQYF.

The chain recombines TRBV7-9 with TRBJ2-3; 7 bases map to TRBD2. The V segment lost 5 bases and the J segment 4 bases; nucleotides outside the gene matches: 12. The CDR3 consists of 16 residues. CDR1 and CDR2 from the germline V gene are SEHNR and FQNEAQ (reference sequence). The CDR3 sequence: CASSPKTSLGSDTQYF. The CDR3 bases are TGTGCCAGCAGCCCGAAGACTAGCCTAGGTTCAGATACGCAGTATTTT.